Given below is one T cell receptor beta chain in context. Its antigen is unknown. The data were taken from a study of radiotherapy plus CTLA-4 blockade in lung cancer. Study context: Objective responses occurred in around 18% of patients; 31% had disease control.

Trimming removed 6 bases from V and 4 bases from J; junction bases left unmatched: 15. The CDR3 extends over 16 amino acids. The V gene's germline CDR1 is SQVTM and CDR2 ANQGSEA. Sequencing was performed with immunoSEQ multiplex PCR; in TCRdb, only in-frame clones are kept and a portion is missing. Among approximately 80,000 clones listed, roughly 69% were seen once. Ipilimumab-mediated CTLA-4 blockade plus focal radiation was given to patients having chemo-refractory metastatic non-small-cell lung cancer. Study-wide findings and caveats: Once radiotherapy plus ipilimumab had been given, TCR clones derived from tumor expanded in blood.

V and J are TRBV29-1 and TRBJ2-3, with TRBD1 matching over 8 bases. The sample here was peripheral blood, taken from a patient treated with radiotherapy plus ipilimumab. The receptor's source is a human donor with non-small cell lung cancer whose response to radiotherapy plus ipilimumab could not be evaluated. CDR3 DNA: TGCAGCGTGGCAGGGACAGGCCAGGCCGCTGCAGATACGCAGTATTTT. It codes for CSVAGTGQAAADTQYF.